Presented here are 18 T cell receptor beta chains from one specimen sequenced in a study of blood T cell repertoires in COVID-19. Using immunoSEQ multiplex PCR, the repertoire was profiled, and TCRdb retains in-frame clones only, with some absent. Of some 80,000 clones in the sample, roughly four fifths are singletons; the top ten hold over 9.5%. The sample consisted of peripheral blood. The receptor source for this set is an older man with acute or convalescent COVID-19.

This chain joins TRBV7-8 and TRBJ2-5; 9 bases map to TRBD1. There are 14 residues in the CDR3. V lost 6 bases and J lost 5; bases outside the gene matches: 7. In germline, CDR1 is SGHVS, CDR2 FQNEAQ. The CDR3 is CASSRGQGYETQYF. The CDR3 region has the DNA TGTGCCAGCAGTCGCGGACAGGGGTACGAGACCCAGTACTTC.

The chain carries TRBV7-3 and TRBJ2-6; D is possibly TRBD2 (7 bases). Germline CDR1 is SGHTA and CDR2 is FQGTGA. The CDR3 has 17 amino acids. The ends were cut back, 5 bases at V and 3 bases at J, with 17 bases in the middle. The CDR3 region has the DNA TGTGCCAGCAGCGCCCTCGGCGGGGGCATTGGGGCCAACGTCCTGACTTTC. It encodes CASSALGGGIGANVLTF.

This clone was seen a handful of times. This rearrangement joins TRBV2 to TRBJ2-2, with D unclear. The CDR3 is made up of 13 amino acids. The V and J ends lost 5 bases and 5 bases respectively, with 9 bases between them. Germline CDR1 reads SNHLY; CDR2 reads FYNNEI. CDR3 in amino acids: CASSFSGTGELFF. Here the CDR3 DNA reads TGTGCCAGCAGTTTTTCCGGTACCGGGGAGCTGTTTTTT.

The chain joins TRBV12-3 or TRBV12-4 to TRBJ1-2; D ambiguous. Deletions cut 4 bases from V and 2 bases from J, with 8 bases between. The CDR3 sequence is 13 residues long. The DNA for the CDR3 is TGTGCCAGCAGTTCCACACGAAACTATGGCTACACCTTC. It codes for CASSSTRNYGYTF.

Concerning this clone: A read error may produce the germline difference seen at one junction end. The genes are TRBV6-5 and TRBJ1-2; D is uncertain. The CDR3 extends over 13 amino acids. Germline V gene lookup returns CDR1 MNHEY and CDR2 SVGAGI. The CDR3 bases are TGTGCCAGCAGTGACTCGCAGTTCTATGGCTACACCTTC. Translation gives CASSDSQFYGYTF.

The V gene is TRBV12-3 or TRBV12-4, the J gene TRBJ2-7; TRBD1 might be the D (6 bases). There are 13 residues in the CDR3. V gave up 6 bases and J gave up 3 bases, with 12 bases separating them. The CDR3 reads CASSLGQIYEQYF. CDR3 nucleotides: TGTGCCAGCAGCCTTGGACAGATCTACGAGCAGTACTTC.

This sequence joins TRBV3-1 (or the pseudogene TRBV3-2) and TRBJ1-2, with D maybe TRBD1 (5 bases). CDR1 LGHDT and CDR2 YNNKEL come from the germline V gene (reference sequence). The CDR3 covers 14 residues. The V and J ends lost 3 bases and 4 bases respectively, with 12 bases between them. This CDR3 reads CASSQTRGGYGYTF. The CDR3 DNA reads TGTGCCAGCAGCCAGACCCGGGGGGGCTATGGCTACACCTTC.

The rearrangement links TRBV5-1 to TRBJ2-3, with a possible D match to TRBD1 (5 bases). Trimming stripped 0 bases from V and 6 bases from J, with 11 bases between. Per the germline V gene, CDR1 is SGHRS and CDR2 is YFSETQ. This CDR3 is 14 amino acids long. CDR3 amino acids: CASSLGVGADTQYF. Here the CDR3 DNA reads TGCGCCAGCAGCTTGGGTGTAGGGGCGGATACGCAGTATTTT.

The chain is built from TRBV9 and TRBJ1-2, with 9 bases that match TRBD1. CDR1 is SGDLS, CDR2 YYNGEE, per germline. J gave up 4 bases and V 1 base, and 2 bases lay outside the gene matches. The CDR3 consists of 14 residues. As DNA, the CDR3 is TGTGCCAGCAGCGTACCGGACAGGGGCTATGGCTACACCTTC. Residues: CASSVPDRGYGYTF.

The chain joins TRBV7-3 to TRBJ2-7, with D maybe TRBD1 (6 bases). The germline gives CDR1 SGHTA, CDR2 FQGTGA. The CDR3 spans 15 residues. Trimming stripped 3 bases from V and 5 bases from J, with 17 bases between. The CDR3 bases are TGTGCCAGCAGCTTCACTTACAGGGTTACGGACGAGCAGTACTTC. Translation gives CASSFTYRVTDEQYF. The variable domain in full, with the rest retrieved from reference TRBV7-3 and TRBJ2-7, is GAGVSQTPSNKVTEKGKYVELRCDPISGHTALYWYRQSLGQGPEFLIYFQGTGAADDSGLPNDRFFAVRPEGSVSTLKIQRTERGDSAVYLCASSFTYRVTDEQYFGPGTRLTVT.

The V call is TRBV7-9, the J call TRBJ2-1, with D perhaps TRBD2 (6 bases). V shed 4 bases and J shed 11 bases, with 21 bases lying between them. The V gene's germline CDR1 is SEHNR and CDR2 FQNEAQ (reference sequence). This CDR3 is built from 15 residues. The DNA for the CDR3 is TGTGCCAGCAGCTCCGACCTAAGTAGCGGACCGAAGCAGTTCTTC. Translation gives CASSSDLSSGPKQFF. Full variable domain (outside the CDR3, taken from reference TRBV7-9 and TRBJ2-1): DTGVSQNPRHKITKRGQNVTFRCDPISEHNRLYWYRQTLGQGPEFLTYFQNEAQLEKSRLLSDRFSAERPKGSFSTLEIQRTEQGDSAMYLCASSSDLSSGPKQFFGPGTRLTVL.

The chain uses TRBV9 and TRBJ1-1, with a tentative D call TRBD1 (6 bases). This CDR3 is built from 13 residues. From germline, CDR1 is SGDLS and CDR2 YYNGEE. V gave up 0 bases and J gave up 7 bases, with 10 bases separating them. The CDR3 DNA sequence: TGTGCCAGCAGCGTAGCTGGGACAAGTGAAGCTTTCTTT. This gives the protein CASSVAGTSEAFF.

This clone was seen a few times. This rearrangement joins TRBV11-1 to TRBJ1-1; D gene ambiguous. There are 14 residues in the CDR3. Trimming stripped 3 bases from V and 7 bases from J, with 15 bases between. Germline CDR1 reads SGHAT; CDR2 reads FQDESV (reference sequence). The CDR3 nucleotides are TGTGCCAGCAGCTTGGAGGGCCTTCCCCGTGAAGCTTTCTTT. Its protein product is CASSLEGLPREAFF.

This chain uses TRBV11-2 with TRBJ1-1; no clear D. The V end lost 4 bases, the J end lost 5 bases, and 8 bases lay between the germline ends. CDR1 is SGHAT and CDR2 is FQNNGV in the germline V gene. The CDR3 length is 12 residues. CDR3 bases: TGTGCCAGCAGCTATTACAGAACTGAAGCTTTCTTT. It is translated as CASSYYRTEAFF.

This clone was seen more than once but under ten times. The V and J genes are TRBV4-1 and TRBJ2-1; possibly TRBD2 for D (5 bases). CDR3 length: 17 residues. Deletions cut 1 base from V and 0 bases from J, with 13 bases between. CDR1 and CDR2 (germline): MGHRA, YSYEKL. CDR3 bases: TGCGCCAGCAGCCAAGCACCCACGGGGAGCTCCTACAATGAGCAGTTCTTC. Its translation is CASSQAPTGSSYNEQFF.

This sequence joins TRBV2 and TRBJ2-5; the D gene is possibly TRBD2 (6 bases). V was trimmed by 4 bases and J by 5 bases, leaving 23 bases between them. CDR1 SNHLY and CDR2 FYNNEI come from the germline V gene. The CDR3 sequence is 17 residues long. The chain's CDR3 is CASSGAEGGTRRETQYF. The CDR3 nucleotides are TGTGCCAGCAGTGGAGCGGAAGGCGGGACCCGTCGGGAGACCCAGTACTTC.

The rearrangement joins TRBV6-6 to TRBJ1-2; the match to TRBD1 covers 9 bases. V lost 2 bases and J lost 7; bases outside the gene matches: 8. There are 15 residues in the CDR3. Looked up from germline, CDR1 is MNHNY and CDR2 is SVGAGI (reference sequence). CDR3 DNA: TGTGCCAGCAGTTACAAACAGGGGGCAGATTTTGGCTACACCTTC. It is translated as CASSYKQGADFGYTF.

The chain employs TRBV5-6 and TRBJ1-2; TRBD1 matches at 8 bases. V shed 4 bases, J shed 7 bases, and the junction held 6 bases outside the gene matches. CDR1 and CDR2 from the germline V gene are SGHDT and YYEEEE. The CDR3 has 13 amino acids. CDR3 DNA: TGTGCCAGCAGCCCAGACAGGGGCTCTGGCTACACCTTC. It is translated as CASSPDRGSGYTF. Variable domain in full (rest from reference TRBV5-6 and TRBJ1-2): DAGVTQSPTHLIKTRGQQVTLRCSPKSGHDTVSWYQQALGQGPQFIFQYYEEEERQRGNFPDRFSGHQFPNYSSELNVNALLLGDSALYLCASSPDRGSGYTFGSGTRLTVV.